The 17 T cell receptor beta chains below were found in one sample sequenced in a study of blood T cell repertoires in COVID-19. TCRdb keeps only in-frame clones here, not all; method: immunoSEQ multiplex PCR. The sample includes fewer than 150,000 clones, 70% to 85% seen only once; the top ten take more than 0.75%. The sequenced sample was peripheral blood. All receptors derive from a human donor with acute or convalescent COVID-19. The donor label of this sample is uncertain.

This clone was seen a few times. This chain joins TRBV5-6 and TRBJ1-1; D remains unclear. V was shortened by 4 bases and J by 1 base, with 17 bases between the two germline ends. This CDR3 region has 16 residues. Germline CDR1 SGHDT, CDR2 YYEEEE. CDR3 nucleotides: TGTGCCAGCAGCACGCTCAGAGGGAGATCGAACACTGAAGCTTTCTTT. It is translated as CASSTLRGRSNTEAFF.

The chain carries TRBV18 and TRBJ1-6, with a weak D call TRBD1 (6 bases). The CDR3 loop spans 17 amino acids. Between the trimmed V and J ends, which lost 0 bases and 7 bases, there was a span of 16 bases. The germline V gene encodes CDR1 KGHSH and CDR2 LQKENI. CDR3 nucleotide sequence: TGTGCCAGCTCACCACCCGGGTTTTCAGGGGAAAATTCACCCCTCCACTTT. Amino acids: CASSPPGFSGENSPLHF.

The chain uses TRBV7-8 and TRBJ1-1, with D possibly matching TRBD1 (6 bases). Germline V CDR1 and CDR2: SGHVS, FQNEAQ. CDR3 length equals 14 residues. V was clipped by 4 bases and J by 8 bases, with 17 bases between them. CDR3 nucleotide sequence: TGTGCCAGCAGCTCTTCGCAGGGGAGGGGCGAAGCTTTCTTT. It is translated as CASSSSQGRGEAFF.

Many counts were recorded for this clone. The genes are TRBV7-9 and TRBJ2-1; 7 bases are shared with TRBD2. Trimming cost V 6 bases and J 4 bases; bases outside gene matches: 12. CDR3 size: 16 residues. Germline lookup yields CDR1 SEHNR and CDR2 FQNEAQ (reference sequence). CDR3 DNA: TGTGCCAGCAGAAGGGTTGCGGGGGATAAGTACAATGAGCAGTTCTTC. The encoded protein is CASRRVAGDKYNEQFF. The full variable domain, its missing parts supplied by reference TRBV7-9 and TRBJ2-1, is DTGVSQNPRHKITKRGQNVTFRCDPISEHNRLYWYRQTLGQGPEFLTYFQNEAQLEKSRLLSDRFSAERPKGSFSTLEIQRTEQGDSAMYLCASRRVAGDKYNEQFFGPGTRLTVL.

V usage is TRBV19 and J usage is TRBJ1-5, with D possibly matching TRBD1 (6 bases). This CDR3 region has 17 residues. CDR1 is LNHDA, CDR2 SQIVND, per germline (reference sequence). The germline V and J ends were trimmed by 5 bases and 6 bases, with 23 bases remaining between them. The CDR3 bases are TGTGCCAGTAGTCGGGGGAGGGGGGCGCAGACTAGTCAGCCCCAGCATTTT. Its protein product is CASSRGRGAQTSQPQHF.

This clone was detected only once. The V gene is TRBV5-1, the J gene TRBJ1-3; 8 positions match TRBD1. Germline assignment: CDR1 SGHRS and CDR2 YFSETQ. This CDR3 is 14 amino acids long. Unmatched junction bases numbered 4, after V lost 7 bases and J lost 1 base. The CDR3 DNA sequence: TGCGCCAGCGGACAGGGAGAATCTGGAAACACCATATATTTT. Translating it yields CASGQGESGNTIYF.

The CDR3 DNA is TGCAGTGCTAGTAAACAGGGTAGTGGGGCCAACGTCCTGACTTTC. It yields the protein CSASKQGSGANVLTF. The chain employs TRBV20-1 and TRBJ2-6, with D possibly TRBD1 on 6 matching bases. The V gene's germline CDR1 is DFQATT and CDR2 SNEGSKA (reference sequence). The CDR3 is 15 residues long. V lost 3 bases to trimming and J lost 3 bases, with 12 bases between them.

This sequence joins TRBV11-2 and TRBJ2-6; 8 bases map to TRBD1. The CDR3 is made up of 17 amino acids. V lost 4 bases and J lost 2; bases outside the gene matches: 7. CDR1 and CDR2 (germline): SGHAT, FQNNGV. The CDR3 sequence: CASSSGQGVAGANVLTF. CDR3 coding DNA: TGTGCCAGCAGCTCCGGACAGGGTGTCGCTGGGGCCAACGTCCTGACTTTC.

The chain recombines TRBV14 with TRBJ2-2; 10 nucleotides align to TRBD1. The J segment lost 5 bases and the V segment lost 5 bases, leaving 8 bases of the junction unmatched. The CDR3 loop spans 16 amino acids. Germline V lookup: CDR1 SGHDN, CDR2 FVKESK. This CDR3 is CASSSTRTGGTGELFF. In DNA form, the CDR3 reads TGTGCCAGCAGCTCGACCAGGACAGGGGGAACCGGGGAGCTGTTTTTT.

The DNA for the CDR3 is TGTGCCAGCAGTTCCGGGACTAGCAAAGAGACCCAGTACTTC. It translates to CASSSGTSKETQYF. The rearrangement joins TRBV27 to TRBJ2-5; 9 bases line up with TRBD2. V was clipped by 4 bases and J by 3 bases; unmatched bases: 3. The CDR3 length is 14 residues. CDR1 and CDR2 from the germline V gene are MNHEY and SMNVEV (reference sequence).

V and J are TRBV2 and TRBJ1-2; D remains ambiguous. Germline V gives CDR1 SNHLY, CDR2 FYNNEI. The CDR3 is 14 amino acids. The V end lost 3 bases, the J end lost 8 bases, and 16 bases lay between the germline ends. CDR3: CASSERDGRLGYTF. In nucleotides, the CDR3 is TGTGCCAGCAGTGAGCGGGATGGGCGCCTGGGCTACACCTTC. Full variable domain (rest looked up from reference TRBV2 and TRBJ1-2): EPEVTQTPSHQVTQMGQEVILRCVPISNHLYFYWYRQILGQKVEFLVSFYNNEISEKSEIFDDQFSVERPDGSNFTLKIRSTKLEDSAMYFCASSERDGRLGYTFGSGTRLTVV.

This clone appeared a few times. The rearrangement joins TRBV6-5 to TRBJ1-6; D may be TRBD1 (5 bases). The V and J ends lost 0 bases and 8 bases respectively, with 11 bases between them. There are 15 residues in the CDR3. The germline gives CDR1 MNHEY, CDR2 SVGAGI. In DNA, the CDR3 is TGTGCCAGCAGTTACTCCTTCAGGGTTGATTCACCCCTCCACTTT. It codes for CASSYSFRVDSPLHF.

The chain employs TRBV7-6 and TRBJ1-1; D gene uncertain. The CDR3 is 15 residues long. The V gene lost 5 bases and the J gene lost 4 bases, with 17 bases spanning the gap. Germline V lookup: CDR1 SGHVS, CDR2 FNYEAQ. Here the CDR3 reads CASSHGPGRGTEAFF. Written as DNA, the CDR3 is TGTGCCAGCAGCCACGGACCTGGCCGGGGCACTGAAGCTTTCTTT.

The V and J genes are TRBV7-9 and TRBJ2-1; D might be TRBD2 (6 bases). Germline V lookup: CDR1 SEHNR, CDR2 FQNEAQ (reference sequence). This CDR3 contains 16 residues. Deletions cut 1 base from V and 8 bases from J, with 18 bases between. In DNA form, the CDR3 reads TGTGCCAGCAGCTTAGGCCCAGCGGGCGTTCTGGATGAGCAGTTCTTC. It codes for CASSLGPAGVLDEQFF.

The chain recombines TRBV11-2 with TRBJ1-1, with D unresolved. The CDR3 extends over 13 amino acids. Germline V gene data show CDR1 as SGHAT and CDR2 as FQNNGV. Between the trimmed V and J ends, which lost 5 bases and 4 bases, there was a span of 11 bases. In DNA form, the CDR3 reads TGTGCCAGCAGCCGTGGGCTGGGCACTGAAGCTTTCTTT. It codes for CASSRGLGTEAFF.

This chain connects TRBV19 to TRBJ2-4; possibly TRBD2 for D (6 bases). The CDR3 runs to 16 residues. Germline V gives CDR1 LNHDA, CDR2 SQIVND (reference sequence). V lost 5 bases and J lost 2, with 16 bases in between. This chain's CDR3 is CASSPGAGLTKNIQYF. As DNA, the CDR3 is TGTGCCAGTAGTCCTGGGGCGGGGTTAACCAAAAACATTCAGTACTTC.

The chain is built from TRBV30 and TRBJ1-2; D might be TRBD1 (6 bases). Germline V gene data show CDR1 as GTSNPN and CDR2 as SVGIG (reference sequence). The CDR3 spans 13 residues. Trimming pared 0 bases from V and 8 bases from J, leaving 13 bases between. In nucleotides, the CDR3 is TGTGCCTGGAGTGTAACGACAGGTCGGGGCTACACCTTC. This encodes CAWSVTTGRGYTF. Complete variable domain (other parts from reference TRBV30 and TRBJ1-2): SQTIHQWPATLVQPVGSPLSLECTVEGTSNPNLYWYRQAAGRGLQLLFYSVGIGQISSEVPQNLSASRPQDRQFILSSKKLLLSDSGFYLCAWSVTTGRGYTFGSGTRLTVV.